Detailed here is one T cell receptor beta chain. The sample originates from a study of blood T cell repertoires in COVID-19. Across the whole study: The United States, Italy and Spain were the sources of the acute and convalescent COVID-19 samples. T cells, B-cell-depleted T cells, or PBMCs provided the cDNA or gDNA that served as material.

V lost 2 bases to trimming and J lost 0 bases, with 7 bases between them. CDR3 length: 14 amino acids. Germline-derived CDR1 and CDR2 are SGHAT and FQNNGV. In the study's own analysis: Using reference gene primer amplification, nucleated cell counts were estimated. The repertoire was sequenced with immunoSEQ multiplex PCR; TCRdb's copy has only in-frame clones and lacks some. D and trimming come from the DNA, and the V and J calls and clone size come from that table. The data contain more than 250,000 clones, roughly nine tenths of them singletons. V and J are TRBV11-2 and TRBJ1-2; D unclear. Sequencing was performed on peripheral blood. The source is a man between 18 and 35 years old who had recovered from COVID-19. The CDR3 sequence is CASSLTEANYGYTF. CDR3 nucleotides: TGTGCCAGCAGCTTAACAGAAGCTAACTATGGCTACACCTTC.